This is a list of T cell receptor beta chains from one sample in a study of T-cell memory formation after mild COVID-19. A single record per CDR3 protein comes from TCRdb applying MiXCR to the 5' RACE reads. The sample includes around 400,000 distinct CDR3 sequences, roughly a quarter seen only once; the top ten take 8.8%. The sequenced material came from PBMCs or a T cell subset sorted from them (not recorded which). The receptors derive from an adult woman who had mild COVID-19 (a few samples of this study predate the infection). Cell type and time point are not known. Both conserved end residues are trimmed from each CDR3.

CDR3: SVEDWGDTGELF
J: TRBJ2-2
V: TRBV29-1
length: 12

CDR3: SAQRSHQRELRETQY
J: TRBJ2-5
V: TRBV20-1
length: 15

CDR3: ASSKLPGTLQETQY
J: TRBJ2-5
V: TRBV19
length: 14

CDR3: SVAQGNSNQPQH
J: TRBJ1-5
V: TRBV29-1
length: 12

CDR3: ASSLAFGSSGNTIY
J: TRBJ1-3
V: TRBV7-9
length: 14

CDR3: ASSSGPSNYGYT
J: TRBJ1-2
V: TRBV11-3
length: 12

CDR3: ASSFNPIQGPNYGYT
J: TRBJ1-2
V: TRBV27
length: 15

CDR3: ASSLHGSYEQY
J: TRBJ2-7
V: TRBV7-9
length: 11

CDR3: ASSLRIQVVSDEQY
J: TRBJ2-7
V: TRBV5-6
length: 14

CDR3: ASSLRDRVPYEQY
J: TRBJ2-7
V: TRBV6-2/TRBV6-3
length: 13

CDR3: ASSQDQGTSYGYT
J: TRBJ1-2
V: TRBV4-2
length: 13

CDR3: ASSLDGPQH
J: TRBJ1-5
V: TRBV7-9
length: 9

CDR3: ASSMGETYNEQF
J: TRBJ2-1
V: TRBV5-1
length: 12

CDR3: ASSRYLAGTNTGELF
J: TRBJ2-2
V: TRBV7-9
length: 15

CDR3: ASSYYPPQTSGSNEQF
J: TRBJ2-1
V: TRBV6-5
length: 16

CDR3: ASSQELVGYTQY
J: TRBJ2-3
V: TRBV4-2
length: 12

CDR3: ASSLRRWRGNQPQH
J: TRBJ1-5
V: TRBV7-8
length: 14

CDR3: ASSSVSSYEQY
J: TRBJ2-7
V: TRBV5-4
length: 11

CDR3: SVEVSEAF
J: TRBJ1-1
V: TRBV29-1
length: 8

CDR3: ASSPTGGLAGVMYEQY
J: TRBJ2-7
V: TRBV12-3/TRBV12-4
length: 16

CDR3: ASSQAGTHPTSEQY
J: TRBJ2-7
V: TRBV3-1
length: 14

CDR3: ASSLRSGGAGEAGELF
J: TRBJ2-2
V: TRBV9
length: 16

CDR3: ASSSHGQGDGYT
J: TRBJ1-2
V: TRBV12-3/TRBV12-4
length: 12

CDR3: ASSQALAGPFSGANVLT
J: TRBJ2-6
V: TRBV4-3
length: 17

CDR3: ASSLYGTASTDTQY
J: TRBJ2-3
V: TRBV11-2
length: 14

CDR3: ASSLGSGPGEQY
J: TRBJ2-7
V: TRBV7-7
length: 12

CDR3: ASSGGQGTYEQY
J: TRBJ2-7
V: TRBV5-5
length: 12

CDR3: ASSLASGGADTQY
J: TRBJ2-3
V: TRBV7-2
length: 13

CDR3: ASGGLNTGELF
J: TRBJ2-2
V: TRBV6-5
length: 11

CDR3: ASSPGHSLALYEQY
J: TRBJ2-7
V: TRBV18
length: 14

CDR3: ASSLVESGEQY
J: TRBJ2-7
V: TRBV5-1
length: 11

CDR3: ASHNPERAQETQY
J: TRBJ2-5
V: TRBV5-1
length: 13

CDR3: ASSHSTVRSPLH
J: TRBJ1-6
V: TRBV28
length: 12

CDR3: ASSFQGGAETQY
J: TRBJ2-5
V: TRBV7-2
length: 12

CDR3: SVDPDGTYEQY
J: TRBJ2-7
V: TRBV29-1
length: 11

CDR3: ASSSGQPNAYEQY
J: TRBJ2-7
V: TRBV5-1
length: 13

CDR3: ASSVLQGWTGELF
J: TRBJ2-2
V: TRBV5-1
length: 13

CDR3: ASSPPAPGVYEQY
J: TRBJ2-7
V: TRBV7-3
length: 13

CDR3: ASSLGTRGGVNTEAF
J: TRBJ1-1
V: TRBV12-3/TRBV12-4
length: 15

CDR3: ASPEQFTGELF
J: TRBJ2-2
V: TRBV6-1
length: 11

CDR3: ASSKGLAGVTDTQY
J: TRBJ2-3
V: TRBV5-1
length: 14

CDR3: ASSSDWGNEQF
J: TRBJ2-1
V: TRBV7-2
length: 11

CDR3: ASSPRLAGEGTGELF
J: TRBJ2-2
V: TRBV7-8
length: 15

CDR3: SATTGNTEAF
J: TRBJ1-1
V: TRBV20-1
length: 10

CDR3: ASSLAVGGGNYGYT
J: TRBJ1-2
V: TRBV7-2
length: 14

CDR3: ASSPSPSLFGNEQF
J: TRBJ2-1
V: TRBV12-3/TRBV12-4
length: 14

CDR3: ASSLAGGVQETQY
J: TRBJ2-5
V: TRBV7-8
length: 13

CDR3: ASSLFALSSYNEQF
J: TRBJ2-1
V: TRBV7-3
length: 14

CDR3: ASSRSGEDQETQY
J: TRBJ2-5
V: TRBV5-4
length: 13

CDR3: ASTRTGSGNTIY
J: TRBJ1-3
V: TRBV12-3/TRBV12-4
length: 12

CDR3: ASRLRGEGTEAF
J: TRBJ1-1
V: TRBV3-1
length: 12

CDR3: ASHGNTEAF
J: TRBJ1-1
V: TRBV9
length: 9

CDR3: ASSFGTGPNSPLH
J: TRBJ1-6
V: TRBV5-1
length: 13

CDR3: ATSRDLGNNSPLH
J: TRBJ1-6
V: TRBV15
length: 13

CDR3: ASRDGGADETQY
J: TRBJ2-5
V: TRBV5-1
length: 12

CDR3: ASSLVLGTEAF
J: TRBJ1-1
V: TRBV12-3/TRBV12-4
length: 11

CDR3: ASSRGLAGYQPQH
J: TRBJ1-5
V: TRBV27
length: 13

CDR3: ARDRGSYNEQF
J: TRBJ2-1
V: TRBV2
length: 11